These 27 T cell receptor beta chains came from one sample sequenced in a study of tumor-infiltrating lymphocytes in primary liver carcinoma. Priming with a constant-region primer yielded TCR beta cDNA from 450 to 600 ng total RNA. Three nested multiplex PCR rounds, a slightly modified ARM-PCR, produced the libraries for TCR beta. PCR rounds one and two used TRBV1-TRBV30 forward primers with a C-beta reverse primer for 9 to 10 cycles each. TCRdb re-derived calls from the multiplex PCR reads in MiXCR, one entry per CDR3 protein. The table records 70,000 to 75,000 distinct CDR3 sequences, nearly 70% of them present only once. The source material, roughly 18-30 mg of unsorted bulk tissue, was used to co-extract RNA and DNA. The sequenced sample was liver tumor tissue from sampling region 4. Documented subset: tumor region T4, right-lateral pole. The receptors originated from a man aged 40-49 years with primary liver carcinoma and hepatitis B virus infection.

V and J are TRBV11-2 and TRBJ2-7, with 8 bases identical to TRBD2. The germline V gene encodes CDR1 SGHAT and CDR2 FQNNGV. The CDR3 is 16 residues long. In DNA form, the CDR3 reads TGTGTCAGAAAAGCGTGGGTAGCGGGAATGCACTACGAGCAGTACTTC. Encoded protein: CVRKAWVAGMHYEQYF.

Of note for this clonotype: Given a much more abundant clone one base away, this may be a read error. This chain uses TRBV5-5 with TRBJ2-7; the D gene is possibly TRBD2 (6 bases). CDR3 size: 14 residues. In germline, CDR1 is SGHKS, CDR2 YYEKEE (reference sequence). V lost 6 bases and J lost 6, with 19 bases in between. The CDR3 DNA reads as TGTGCCAGCAACCTAGGGATGGGGGGACCCGAGCAGTACTTC. Protein sequence: CASNLGMGGPEQYF.

As to this clonotype: Without the conserved terminal phenylalanine or tryptophan, this CDR3 likely stems from a read error. V and J are TRBV4-2 and TRBJ1-4; tentatively, D is TRBD1 (5 bases). CDR1 and CDR2 (germline): LGHNA, YNFKEQ. CDR3 length: 15 amino acids. V was pared by 1 base and J by 10 bases, with 16 bases between. This CDR3 is CASSQGDQGGGKLFY. The CDR3, as DNA: TGTGCCAGCAGCCAAGGCGACCAGGGAGGTGGAAAACTGTTTTAT.

The table lists this clonotype with many counts. V usage is TRBV6-5 and J usage is TRBJ1-1, with D uncertain. This CDR3 is built from 14 residues. Germline V gene data show CDR1 as MNHEY and CDR2 as SVGAGI. The ends were cut back, 2 bases at V and 0 bases at J, with 7 bases in the middle. CDR3 nucleotides: TGTGCCAGCAGTTACGGCGAGGTGAACACTGAAGCTTTCTTT. Residues: CASSYGEVNTEAFF.

This chain connects TRBV7-9 to TRBJ1-1; a weak D match, TRBD1 (5 bases). The CDR3 runs 15 residues. Germline V gives CDR1 SEHNR, CDR2 FQNEAQ (reference sequence). Trimming removed 9 bases at V and 1 base at J, with 18 bases between. CDR3 sequence reads: CARSPGTLGNTEAFF. DNA for the CDR3: TGTGCCAGGAGCCCCGGGACCCTGGGGAACACTGAAGCTTTCTTT.

This clonotype appeared many times. This sequence joins TRBV10-2 and TRBJ2-1; D gene unclear. Germline V gene data show CDR1 as WSHSY and CDR2 as SAAADI. Trimming shortened V by 3 bases and J by 9 bases, and 12 bases separated the two germline ends. The CDR3 length is 13 residues. CDR3 in DNA: TGCGCCAGCAGTGACTTCCTTGAAGGTGAGCAGTTCTTC. It specifies CASSDFLEGEQFF.

In the case of this clonotype: At one of its ends the junction is not consistent with the germline gene, which may arise from a read error. This chain links TRBV7-8 with TRBJ1-1; D may be TRBD1 (5 bases). Germline V gene data show CDR1 as SGHVS and CDR2 as FQNEAQ. CDR3 length equals 15 residues. The CDR3 is CASSLGGKVNTEAFF. CDR3 DNA: TGTGCCAGCAGCTTAGGGGGGAAGGTGAACACTGAAGCCTTCTTT.

The chain carries TRBV5-4 and TRBJ1-2, with TRBD1 as a possible D gene (5 bases). This CDR3 contains 16 residues. CDR1 is SGHNT and CDR2 is YYREEE in the germline V gene (reference sequence). V was pared by 7 bases and J by 2 bases, with 21 bases between. CDR3 coding DNA: TGTGCCAGCGGCCCCGGGGGGGGAGCCTTAAACTATGGCTACACCTTC. It translates to CASGPGGGALNYGYTF.

This clonotype was detected many times. The rearrangement joins TRBV4-2 to TRBJ1-3; no firm D call. The V end lost 1 base, the J end lost 4 bases, and 11 bases lay between the germline ends. CDR1 and CDR2 from the germline V gene are LGHNA and YNFKEQ. The CDR3 has 15 residues. CDR3 sequence reads: CASSQGTKTGNTIYF. The CDR3 nucleotides read TGTGCCAGCAGCCAAGGTACCAAGACAGGAAACACCATATATTTT.

V is TRBV27 and J is TRBJ1-3; TRBD1 is a possible D gene (6 bases). Germline-derived CDR1 and CDR2 are MNHEY and SMNVEV (reference sequence). The CDR3 is made up of 12 amino acids. V lost 6 bases to trimming and J lost 3 bases, with 6 bases between them. The CDR3 here is CASRGGGNTIYF. CDR3 coding DNA: TGTGCCAGCAGAGGGGGTGGAAACACCATATATTTT.

This clonotype has a count of ten or more. This chain connects TRBV7-9 to TRBJ1-2, with a tentative D call TRBD1 (5 bases). The CDR3 has 15 residues. Germline V CDR1 and CDR2: SEHNR, FQNEAQ (reference sequence). Trimming took off 2 bases at V and 3 bases at J, with 13 bases between the two ends. CDR3 nucleotide sequence: TGTGCCAGCAGCTTAAGGCAGGGAGGGGACTATGGCTACACCTTC. Its translation: CASSLRQGGDYGYTF.

CDR3 bases: TGCGCCAGCAGCCACCATCCTAATTGGACGTCCGTGGGCTACACCTTC. It specifies CASSHHPNWTSVGYTF. The gene calls are TRBV4-1 and TRBJ1-2; D not resolved. CDR3 length: 16 amino acids. V lost 3 bases, J lost 8 bases, and 22 bases lay in between. CDR1 and CDR2 (germline): MGHRA, YSYEKL.

Points on this clonotype: A junction end diverges from the germline sequence, so it may reflect a read error. The chain carries TRBV4-1 and TRBJ2-3; 7 bases line up with TRBD2. The CDR3 covers 15 residues. CDR1 MGHRA and CDR2 YSYEKL come from the germline V gene. The CDR3 reads CASSQEPSGTNAQYF. CDR3 bases: TGCGCCAGCAGTCAAGAGCCTAGCGGCACAAATGCGCAGTATTTT.

Concerning this clonotype: One junction end disagrees with the germline gene, perhaps due to a read error. As DNA, the CDR3 is TGCGCCAACAGCCAAGGACGGGACAGGCGCTACGAGCAGTACTTC. As protein: CANSQGRDRRYEQYF. The chain has TRBV4-1 and TRBJ2-7; 8 bases are a match to TRBD1. Germline V gives CDR1 MGHRA, CDR2 YSYEKL. This CDR3 contains 15 residues.

With regard to this clonotype: A junction boundary mismatches the germline segment, possibly from a read error. The chain employs TRBV29-1 and TRBJ2-5; D gene unclear. The CDR3 covers 12 residues. CDR1 is SQVTM and CDR2 is ANQGSEA in the germline V gene. CDR3 amino acids: CSIEALEKTQYF. The CDR3 DNA reads TGTAGCATTGAGGCTTTGGAGAAGACCCAGTACTTC.

This clonotype was seen repeatedly, ten times or more. The chain employs TRBV6-5 and TRBJ1-5; no definite D call. Germline CDR1 and CDR2: MNHEY and SVGAGI. The CDR3 covers 16 residues. V gave up 6 bases and J gave up 1 base, with 16 bases separating them. The CDR3 DNA reads TGTGCCAGCAGCCCCTTCATAACGGACAGCAATCAGCCCCAGCATTTT. Amino acid sequence: CASSPFITDSNQPQHF.

Of note for this clonotype: Without the conserved terminal phenylalanine or tryptophan, this CDR3 likely stems from a read error. It is unclear where the CDR3 begins or ends on the DNA, so no DNA is shown, and the CDR3 is as TCRdb lists it. The gene calls are TRBV29-1 and TRBJ2-1; the DNA was not compared with TRBD2, the D call given in the table. Germline V gene data show CDR1 as SQVTM and CDR2 as ANQGSEA. The CDR3 extends over 13 residues, inclusive of both ends. The CDR3 protein is CSVGGLVDNELFL.

Worth noting for this clonotype: No conserved phenylalanine or tryptophan ends this CDR3, so it is likely a read error. In nucleotides, the CDR3 is TGTGCCACCGGACGAGAGGGGTTGGGGACCCAGTACTCC. Its translation: CATGREGLGTQYS. The V gene is TRBV24-1, the J gene TRBJ2-5; either TRBD1 or TRBD2 may fit D (5 bases each). The CDR3 contains 13 residues. V was trimmed by 9 bases and J by 7 bases, leaving 17 bases between them. Germline assignment: CDR1 KGHDR and CDR2 SFDVKD.

This clonotype was found many times. This sequence joins TRBV4-1 and TRBJ2-3, with D tentatively TRBD1 or TRBD2 (5 bases each). Germline CDR1 reads MGHRA; CDR2 reads YSYEKL. The ends were cut back, 1 base at V and 5 bases at J, with 10 bases in the middle. The length of the CDR3 is 14 residues. For the CDR3, the DNA is TGCGCCAGCAGCCAAGGGGGGTCGGGAGATACGCAGTATTTT. Its protein product is CASSQGGSGDTQYF.

This clonotype was observed at least ten times. The chain recombines TRBV4-2 with TRBJ2-3; the D gene could be TRBD1 or TRBD2 (6 bases each). Trimming took off 0 bases at V and 0 bases at J, with 16 bases between the two ends. CDR1 and CDR2 from the germline V gene are LGHNA and YNFKEQ. The CDR3 runs to 18 residues. Here the CDR3 reads CASSQEGGGRSSTDTQYF. The CDR3 nucleotides are TGTGCCAGCAGCCAAGAAGGGGGAGGACGCTCTAGCACAGATACGCAGTATTTT.

Remarks on this clonotype: This may arise from a read error, as a much more abundant clone is one base away. The rearrangement joins TRBV5-1 to TRBJ2-7; either TRBD1 or TRBD2 may supply D (5 bases each). The length of the CDR3 is 13 residues. Germline CDR1 SGHRS, CDR2 YFSETQ. CDR3 bases: TGCGCCAGCAGAGAGGGGTCAGGCTACGAGCAGTGCTTC. This encodes CASREGSGYEQCF.

With respect to this clonotype: One end of the junction does not line up with germline, which may come from a read error. The chain uses TRBV13 and TRBJ1-6, with D perhaps matching TRBD1 (5 bases). The CDR3 length is 15 residues. Germline-derived CDR1 and CDR2 are PRHDT and FYEKMQ (reference sequence). The CDR3 is CSSNLYGGYNSPLHF. CDR3 in DNA: TGTTCCAGCAACTTATATGGGGGCTATAATTCACCCCTCCACTTT. Using reference TRBV13 and TRBJ1-6 for the parts outside the CDR3, the full variable domain is AAGVIQSPRHLIKEKRETATLKCYPIPRHDTVYWYQQGPGQDPQFLISFYEKMQSDKGSIPDRFSAQQFSDYHSELNMSSLELGDSALYFCSSNLYGGYNSPLHFGNGTRLTVT.

This clonotype was counted many times. The gene calls are TRBV6-6 and TRBJ2-7, with 7 bases fitting TRBD2. The CDR3 length is 15 residues. Germline CDR1 reads MNHNY; CDR2 reads SVGAGI (reference sequence). V shed 2 bases and J 5 bases; nucleotides not matched to a gene: 9. The CDR3 here is CASSYKERDSNEQYF. CDR3 bases: TGTGCCAGCAGTTACAAAGAGCGGGATAGCAACGAGCAGTACTTC.

The chain links TRBV19 to TRBJ2-5; 7 positions agree with TRBD2. The CDR3 runs to 15 residues. The V gene end was trimmed by 10 bases and the J gene end by 5 bases; junction bases not matched to a gene: 16. Germline V gene sequence: CDR1 LNHDA, CDR2 SQIVND (reference sequence). For the CDR3, the DNA is TGTGCCAACAGCGGTATAGCGGGCAAGGTGGAGACCCAGTACTTC. It encodes CANSGIAGKVETQYF. Supplemented by reference TRBV19 and TRBJ2-5, the full variable domain reads DGGITQSPKYLFRKEGQNVTLSCEQNLNHDAMYWYRQDPGQGLRLIYYSQIVNDFQKGDIAEGYSVSREKKESFPLTVTSAQKNPTAFYLCANSGIAGKVETQYFGPGTRLLVL.

Regarding this clonotype: A read error may account for a junction end that differs from germline. This chain joins TRBV11-2 and TRBJ2-3; a weak D match, TRBD1 (6 bases). Per the germline V gene, CDR1 is SGHAT and CDR2 is FQNNGV. The CDR3 runs 14 residues. This CDR3 reads CAGGLSRGSDTQYF. As DNA, the CDR3 is TGTGCCGGCGGCTTATCCAGGGGATCAGATACTCAGTATTTT.

As concerns this clonotype: The junction differs from germline at one of its ends, possibly a read error. The chain combines TRBV14 with TRBJ2-5; maybe TRBD2 (6 bases). Germline V CDR1 and CDR2: SGHDN, FVKESK. This CDR3 contains 13 residues. The CDR3 loop reads CASSSRVWEAQYF. DNA of the CDR3: TGCGCCAGCAGCTCCAGGGTTTGGGAGGCCCAGTACTTC.

This clonotype occurred once. At one boundary the junction diverges from the germline segment, which might be a read error. The chain combines TRBV6-6 with TRBJ1-5; TRBD1 matches 8 bases. There are 14 residues in the CDR3. Germline V gene lookup returns CDR1 MNHNY and CDR2 SVGAGI (reference sequence). The CDR3 spells CAGSYDRGDQPQHF. The DNA of the CDR3 is TGTGCCGGCAGTTACGACAGGGGAGATCAGCCCCAGCATTTT.